This T cell receptor beta chain was recovered during a study of blood T cell repertoires in COVID-19. Germline V lookup: CDR1 SNHLY, CDR2 FYNNEI. The V and J ends lost 3 bases and 3 bases respectively, with 3 bases between them. This CDR3 contains 11 residues. This clone was observed a handful of times. Only in-frame clones appear in the TCRdb table, and some are missing; sequencing was by immunoSEQ multiplex PCR. This table has 200,000 to 300,000 clones, around nine tenths appearing once. The rearrangement uses TRBV2 and TRBJ2-7, with D unclear. This clonotype was obtained from a woman in her 30s with acute COVID-19. Sequenced input: PBMCs or T cells enriched from blood (not recorded which). The CDR3 DNA reads as TGTGCCAGCAGTGACAACTACGAGCAGTACTTC. Translated, it gives CASSDNYEQYF.